This entry lists 16 T cell receptor beta chains sequenced from one sample in a study of blood T cell repertoires in COVID-19. TCRdb keeps only in-frame clones here, not all; method: immunoSEQ multiplex PCR. Of approximately 150,000 clones listed, around 89% are singletons. The sample taken for sequencing was peripheral blood. The receptors were gathered from a man in his 70s with active COVID-19.

A few counts support this clone. The chain employs TRBV6-5 and TRBJ2-2, with D unresolved. Germline CDR1 MNHEY, CDR2 SVGAGI. This CDR3 has 14 residues. Trimming removed 7 bases at V and 1 base at J, with 10 bases between. The CDR3 region is CASTITRNTGELFF. The CDR3 nucleotides are TGTGCCAGCACTATTACTCGGAACACCGGGGAGCTGTTTTTT.

This sequence joins TRBV29-1 and TRBJ1-1; 9 positions match TRBD1. V was pared by 6 bases and J by 0 bases, with 5 bases of the junction left unmatched. Germline CDR1 reads SQVTM; CDR2 reads ANQGSEA. The CDR3 runs 14 residues. CDR3 loop: CSVPDRGLNTEAFF. CDR3 DNA: TGCAGCGTGCCGGACAGGGGATTGAACACTGAAGCTTTCTTT.

This clone has a single count. This chain connects TRBV2 to TRBJ2-7; tentative D call: TRBD1 (6 bases). V dropped 5 bases and J dropped 3 bases, with 17 bases sitting between them. There are 15 residues in the CDR3. Germline V CDR1 and CDR2: SNHLY, FYNNEI. CDR3 in DNA: TGTGCCAGCAGTCAGAGGGCAGGGACACTCTACGAGCAGTACTTC. Protein sequence: CASSQRAGTLYEQYF. Full variable domain (outside the CDR3, taken from reference TRBV2 and TRBJ2-7): EPEVTQTPSHQVTQMGQEVILRCVPISNHLYFYWYRQILGQKVEFLVSFYNNEISEKSEIFDDQFSVERPDGSNFTLKIRSTKLEDSAMYFCASSQRAGTLYEQYFGPGTRLTVT.

The J gene is TRBJ2-1, the V gene TRBV29-1; 10 nucleotides agree with TRBD2. The CDR3 contains 15 residues. The germline V gene has CDR1 SQVTM and CDR2 ANQGSEA. With V trimmed by 3 bases and J by 8 bases, 10 bases remained unmatched. DNA for the CDR3: TGCAGCGTTGACCTAGCGGGAGAGTTTGTGGATGAGCAGTTCTTC. This encodes CSVDLAGEFVDEQFF.

This chain links TRBV7-9 with TRBJ2-7; D call uncertain. The CDR3 spans 14 residues. Between the trimmed V and J ends, which lost 1 base and 5 bases, there was a span of 12 bases. In germline, CDR1 is SEHNR, CDR2 FQNEAQ (reference sequence). The CDR3 nucleotides are TGTGCCAGCAGCTTAGGAATGGCTGTCGACGAGCAGTACTTC. Protein sequence: CASSLGMAVDEQYF.

This chain uses TRBV28 with TRBJ2-7; 8 nucleotides line up with TRBD1. Germline assignment: CDR1 MDHEN and CDR2 SYDVKM. Trimming cost V 6 bases and J 2 bases; bases outside gene matches: 3. The CDR3 length is 13 residues. The CDR3 reads CASRTGGTYEQYF. CDR3 nucleotides: TGTGCCAGCAGAACAGGGGGTACCTACGAGCAGTACTTC.

Written as DNA, the CDR3 is TGTGCCAGCAGCTCGGGCGGGGGGAGCTCCTACAATGAGCAGTTCTTC. Translating it yields CASSSGGGSSYNEQFF. J is TRBJ2-1 and V is TRBV5-6; 8 nucleotides line up with TRBD2. CDR1 and CDR2 (germline): SGHDT, YYEEEE. CDR3 size: 16 residues. After removal of 3 bases from V and 0 bases from J, the junction contained 5 bases not matched to a gene.

This sequence joins TRBV19 and TRBJ2-2; D not certain. The V gene lost 5 bases and the J gene lost 0 bases, with 4 bases spanning the gap. Germline loops: CDR1 LNHDA, CDR2 SQIVND (reference sequence). This CDR3 has 13 residues. In DNA, the CDR3 is TGTGCCAGTAGTGGAGCGAACACCGGGGAGCTGTTTTTT. Its protein is CASSGANTGELFF.

This rearrangement joins TRBV29-1 to TRBJ2-1, with 9 nucleotides matching TRBD2. Trimming at V came to 4 bases and at J to 0 bases, leaving 7 bases not matched to a gene. Germline CDR1 and CDR2: SQVTM and ANQGSEA. CDR3 length equals 16 residues. The DNA for the CDR3 is TGCAGCGTTGTAGTCCTAGCGGGGTTCTCCTACAATGAGCAGTTCTTC. It codes for CSVVVLAGFSYNEQFF.

The rearrangement uses TRBV19 and TRBJ2-1, with a tentative D call TRBD1 (6 bases). Deletions cut 0 bases from V and 7 bases from J, with 13 bases between. The germline V gene has CDR1 LNHDA and CDR2 SQIVND (reference sequence). The CDR3 has 15 amino acids. CDR3 coding DNA: TGTGCCAGTAGTATAGAGTCGAACAGGGCGAATGAGCAGTTCTTC. Its protein is CASSIESNRANEQFF.

The chain has TRBV5-1 and TRBJ2-2; a weak D match, TRBD1 (6 bases). The CDR3 has 15 residues. Trimming pared 1 base from V and 2 bases from J, leaving 9 bases between. CDR1 is SGHRS and CDR2 is YFSETQ in the germline V gene. The CDR3, as DNA: TGCGCCAGCAGCTTGAGACAGGACAACACCGGGGAGCTGTTTTTT. Its protein is CASSLRQDNTGELFF.

The chain joins TRBV5-6 to TRBJ1-4; 7 nucleotides align to TRBD1. The CDR3 runs 16 residues. With 1 base clipped from V and 0 bases from J, the junction kept 3 bases outside the gene matches. CDR1 SGHDT and CDR2 YYEEEE come from the germline V gene. The CDR3 spells CASSLTGAATNEKLFF. For the CDR3, the DNA is TGTGCCAGCAGCTTGACAGGGGCCGCAACTAATGAAAAACTGTTTTTT.

CDR3 nucleotide sequence: TGTGCCAGCAGTTACGGGGGACTAGGCACAGATACGCAGTATTTT. Its translation is CASSYGGLGTDTQYF. This sequence joins TRBV6-5 and TRBJ2-3; 8 nucleotides align to TRBD2. V shed 2 bases and J 1 base; nucleotides not matched to a gene: 2. This CDR3 comprises 15 residues. The germline gives CDR1 MNHEY, CDR2 SVGAGI.

The rearrangement links TRBV5-1 to TRBJ1-1, with a possible D match to TRBD1 (6 bases). The CDR3 is 14 amino acids. CDR1 is SGHRS, CDR2 YFSETQ, per germline. The V and J ends lost 7 bases and 3 bases respectively, with 16 bases between them. The DNA of the CDR3 is TGCGCCAGCTGCTCGGGGGGCGACGACACTGAAGCTTTCTTT. Its protein is CASCSGGDDTEAFF.

The V call is TRBV29-1, the J call TRBJ2-1; D may be TRBD1 (5 bases). V was cut by 4 bases and J by 4 bases, with 5 bases left in between. CDR3 size: 11 residues. The germline gives CDR1 SQVTM, CDR2 ANQGSEA. CDR3 sequence: CSVAGYNEQFF. The CDR3 coding sequence is TGCAGCGTTGCAGGGTACAATGAGCAGTTCTTC.

The chain combines TRBV2 with TRBJ2-1; TRBD1 is a possible D gene (6 bases). Looked up from germline, CDR1 is SNHLY and CDR2 is FYNNEI. This CDR3 is built from 18 residues. The V and J ends lost 5 bases and 5 bases respectively, with 25 bases between them. The CDR3 spells CASSYIPRDTKQHNEQFF. CDR3 nucleotide sequence: TGTGCCAGCAGTTATATCCCCCGGGACACTAAACAACACAATGAGCAGTTCTTC.